A single sample is the source of the 7 T cell receptor beta chains below, sequenced in a study of shared T cell receptors in the human thymus. The data were produced by immunoSEQ multiplex PCR, yet TCRdb's version contains in-frame clones alone and is incomplete. The sample shows hundreds of thousands of clones, more than 70% of them seen only once. The same data also contributed to another study, on human thymus T cells.

The source material was thymocytes. The source of these receptors is a boy in the first two years of life with a congenital heart defect.

This chain uses TRBV28 with TRBJ2-7, with TRBD1 matching 8 bases. Germline-derived CDR1 and CDR2 are MDHEN and SYDVKM. Trimming removed 4 bases from V and 4 bases from J; junction bases left unmatched: 6. The CDR3 sequence is 14 residues long. CDR3 coding DNA: TGTGCCAGCAGTTATAAGGACAGGGCGTACGAGCAGTACTTC. Translated: CASSYKDRAYEQYF.

A few counts support this clone. This sequence joins TRBV5-1 and TRBJ2-7, with a possible D match to TRBD2 (6 bases). Trimming took off 5 bases at V and 4 bases at J, with 19 bases between the two ends. CDR1 and CDR2 (germline): SGHRS, YFSETQ. This CDR3 region has 15 residues. CDR3 sequence: CASRLKDGGSYEQYF. As DNA, the CDR3 is TGCGCCAGCAGATTAAAGGACGGGGGTTCTTACGAGCAGTACTTC.

Regarding this clone: This CDR3 is also generated by other DNA sequences in the sample. The chain uses TRBV4-1 and TRBJ2-7; 9 nucleotides line up with TRBD1. Germline CDR1 is MGHRA and CDR2 is YSYEKL. V lost 3 bases to trimming and J lost 3 bases; unmatched junction nucleotides: 3. The CDR3 is 14 residues long. The CDR3 sequence: CASSQEGQGYEQYF. As DNA, the CDR3 is TGCGCCAGCAGCCAGGAGGGACAGGGCTACGAGCAGTACTTC.

This clone was seen only a few times. The chain has TRBV5-1 and TRBJ1-1; no clear D. Trimming stripped 7 bases from V and 7 bases from J, with 14 bases between. Per the germline V gene, CDR1 is SGHRS and CDR2 is YFSETQ. This CDR3 spans 12 amino acids. The chain's CDR3 is CASHGRSNEAFF. The CDR3, as DNA: TGCGCCAGCCATGGGAGGTCAAATGAAGCTTTCTTT.

CDR3 loop: CASGFPGTELYEQYF. The CDR3 coding sequence is TGTGCTAGTGGTTTTCCCGGGACAGAGCTCTACGAGCAGTACTTC. The chain has TRBV12-5 and TRBJ2-7, with TRBD1 matching over 7 bases. V shed 3 bases and J 3 bases; nucleotides not matched to a gene: 8. The CDR3 is made up of 15 amino acids. Germline assignment: CDR1 LGHNT and CDR2 FRNRAP.

The genes are TRBV13 and TRBJ1-6, with TRBD1 matching 9 bases. CDR1 PRHDT and CDR2 FYEKMQ come from the germline V gene (reference sequence). V lost 0 bases and J lost 8; bases outside the gene matches: 11. This CDR3 comprises 18 residues. CDR3: CASSLGGQGEGWDSPLHF. The CDR3 bases are TGTGCCAGCAGCTTAGGGGGACAGGGTGAGGGCTGGGATTCACCCCTCCACTTT. The full variable domain, completed using reference TRBV13 and TRBJ1-6, is AAGVIQSPRHLIKEKRETATLKCYPIPRHDTVYWYQQGPGQDPQFLISFYEKMQSDKGSIPDRFSAQQFSDYHSELNMSSLELGDSALYFCASSLGGQGEGWDSPLHFGNGTRLTVT.

In this sample, this clone turned up a few times. The gene calls are TRBV19 and TRBJ1-3; D is unclear. Germline lookup yields CDR1 LNHDA and CDR2 SQIVND (reference sequence). Trimming took 3 bases from V and 2 from J, leaving 8 bases between them. The length of the CDR3 is 14 residues. The CDR3: CASSMRETGNTIYF. The CDR3 coding sequence is TGTGCCAGTAGTATGAGGGAAACTGGAAACACCATATATTTT.